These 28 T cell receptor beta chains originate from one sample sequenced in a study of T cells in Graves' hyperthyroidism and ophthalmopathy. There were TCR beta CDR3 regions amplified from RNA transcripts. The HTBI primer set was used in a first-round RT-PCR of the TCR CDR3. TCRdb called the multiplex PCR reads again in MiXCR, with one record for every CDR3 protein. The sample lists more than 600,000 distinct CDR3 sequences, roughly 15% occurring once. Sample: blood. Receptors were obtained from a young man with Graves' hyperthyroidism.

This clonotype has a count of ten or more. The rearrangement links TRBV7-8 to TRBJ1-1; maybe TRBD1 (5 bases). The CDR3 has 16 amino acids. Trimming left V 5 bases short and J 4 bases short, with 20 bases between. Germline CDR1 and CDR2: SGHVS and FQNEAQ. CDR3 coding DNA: TGTGCCAGCAGCCACCCTTCAGTTTCCGGGGGCACTGAAGCTTTCTTT. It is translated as CASSHPSVSGGTEAFF.

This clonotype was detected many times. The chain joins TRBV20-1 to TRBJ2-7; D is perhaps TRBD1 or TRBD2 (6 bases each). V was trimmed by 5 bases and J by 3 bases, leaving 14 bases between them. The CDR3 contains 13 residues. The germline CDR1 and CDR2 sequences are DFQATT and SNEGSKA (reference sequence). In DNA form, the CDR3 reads TGCAGTGCTGGACAGCGGGCCCGCTACGAGCAGTACTTC. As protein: CSAGQRARYEQYF.

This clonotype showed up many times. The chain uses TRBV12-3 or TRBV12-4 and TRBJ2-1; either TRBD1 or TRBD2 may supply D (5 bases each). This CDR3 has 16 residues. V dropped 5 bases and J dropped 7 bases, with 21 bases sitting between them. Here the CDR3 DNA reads TGTGCCAGCAGTGGCGCCGGGACGGGTGTCAGGAATGAGCAGTTCTTC. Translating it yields CASSGAGTGVRNEQFF.

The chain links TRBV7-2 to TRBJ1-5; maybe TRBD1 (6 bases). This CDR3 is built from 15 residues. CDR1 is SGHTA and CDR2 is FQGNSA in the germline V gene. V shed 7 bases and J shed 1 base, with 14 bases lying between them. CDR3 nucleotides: TGTGCCAGCACCGCAGGGGCGTCGAGCAATCAGCCCCAGCATTTT. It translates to CASTAGASSNQPQHF.

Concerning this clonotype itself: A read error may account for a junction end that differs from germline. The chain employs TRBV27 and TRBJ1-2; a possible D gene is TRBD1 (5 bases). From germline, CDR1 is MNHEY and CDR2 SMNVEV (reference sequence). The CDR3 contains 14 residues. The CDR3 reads CASSPGTLYYDYTF. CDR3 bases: TGTGCCAGCAGTCCCGGGACCCTATACTATGACTACACCTTC.

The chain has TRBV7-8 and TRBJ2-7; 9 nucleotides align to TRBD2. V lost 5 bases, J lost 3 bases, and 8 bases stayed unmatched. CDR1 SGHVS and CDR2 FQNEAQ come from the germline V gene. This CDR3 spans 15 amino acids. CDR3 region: CASSPISGGSYEQYF. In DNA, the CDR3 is TGTGCCAGCAGCCCTATTAGCGGGGGCAGCTACGAGCAGTACTTC.

DNA of the CDR3: TGTGCCAGCAGCTCTTCGACAGCCTACGAGCAGTACTTC. Its protein is CASSSSTAYEQYF. V is TRBV7-9 and J is TRBJ2-7; D is perhaps TRBD1 (5 bases). Trimming took off 4 bases at V and 2 bases at J, with 9 bases between the two ends. Germline assignment: CDR1 SEHNR and CDR2 FQNEAQ (reference sequence). CDR3 length: 13 amino acids.

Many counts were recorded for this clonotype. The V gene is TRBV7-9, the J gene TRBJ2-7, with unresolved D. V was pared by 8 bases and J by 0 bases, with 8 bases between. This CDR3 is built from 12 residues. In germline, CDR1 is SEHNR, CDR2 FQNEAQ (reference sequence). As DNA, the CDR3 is TGTGCCAGCGCAGGTAGCTCCTACGAGCAGTACTTC. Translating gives CASAGSSYEQYF. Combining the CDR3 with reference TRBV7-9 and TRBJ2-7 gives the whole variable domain DTGVSQNPRHKITKRGQNVTFRCDPISEHNRLYWYRQTLGQGPEFLTYFQNEAQLEKSRLLSDRFSAERPKGSFSTLEIQRTEQGDSAMYLCASAGSSYEQYFGPGTRLTVT.

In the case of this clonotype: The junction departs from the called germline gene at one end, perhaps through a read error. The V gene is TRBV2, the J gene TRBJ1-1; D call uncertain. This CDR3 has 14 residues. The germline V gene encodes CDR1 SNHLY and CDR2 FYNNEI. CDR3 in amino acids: CASITGIDGTEASF. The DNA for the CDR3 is TGTGCCAGCATTACCGGGATCGATGGCACTGAAGCTTCCTTT. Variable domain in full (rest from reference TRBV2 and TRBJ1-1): EPEVTQTPSHQVTQMGQEVILRCVPISNHLYFYWYRQILGQKVEFLVSFYNNEISEKSEIFDDQFSVERPDGSNFTLKIRSTKLEDSAMYFCASITGIDGTEASFGQGTRLTVV.

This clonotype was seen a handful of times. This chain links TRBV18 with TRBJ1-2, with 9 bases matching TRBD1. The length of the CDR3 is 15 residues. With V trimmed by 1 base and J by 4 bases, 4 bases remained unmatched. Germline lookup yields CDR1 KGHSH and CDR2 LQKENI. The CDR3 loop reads CASSPQTGGVYGYTF. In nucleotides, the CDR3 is TGTGCCAGCTCACCACAGACAGGGGGTGTCTATGGCTACACCTTC.

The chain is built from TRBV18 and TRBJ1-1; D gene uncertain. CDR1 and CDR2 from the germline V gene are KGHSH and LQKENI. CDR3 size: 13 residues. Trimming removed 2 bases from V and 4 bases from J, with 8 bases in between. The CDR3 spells CASSPNQITEAFF. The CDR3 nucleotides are TGTGCCAGCTCACCAAATCAGATCACTGAAGCTTTCTTT.

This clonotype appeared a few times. The CDR3 region has the DNA TGTGCCAGCTCATCAGGACAGCCTCGGGAAAAACTGTTTTTT. Protein: CASSSGQPREKLFF. The chain is built from TRBV18 and TRBJ1-4; a possible D gene is TRBD1 (6 bases). The CDR3 is 14 amino acids. Per the germline V gene, CDR1 is KGHSH and CDR2 is LQKENI. V was trimmed by 5 bases and J by 8 bases, leaving 15 bases between them. The full variable domain, with the rest looked up from reference TRBV18 and TRBJ1-4, is NAGVMQNPRHLVRRRGQEARLRCSPMKGHSHVYWYRQLPEEGLKFMVYLQKENIIDESGMPKERFSAEFPKEGPSILRIQQVVRGDSAAYFCASSSGQPREKLFFGSGTQLSVL.

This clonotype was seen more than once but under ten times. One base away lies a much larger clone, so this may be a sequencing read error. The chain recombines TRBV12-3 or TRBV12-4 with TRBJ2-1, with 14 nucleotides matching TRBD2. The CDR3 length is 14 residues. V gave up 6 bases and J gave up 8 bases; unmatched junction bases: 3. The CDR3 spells CASRGLAGDDEQFF. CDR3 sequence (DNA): TGTGCCAGCAGGGGACTAGCGGGAGACGATGAGCAGTTCTTC.

CDR3 sequence reads: CSARDAQGMGGYTF. The CDR3 bases are TGCAGTGCTAGAGATGCCCAGGGTATGGGTGGCTACACCTTC. The rearrangement links TRBV20-1 to TRBJ1-2; D perhaps matches TRBD1 (5 bases). The CDR3 runs 14 residues. Germline values: CDR1 DFQATT, CDR2 SNEGSKA (reference sequence). Trimming left V 0 bases short and J 7 bases short, with 15 bases between.

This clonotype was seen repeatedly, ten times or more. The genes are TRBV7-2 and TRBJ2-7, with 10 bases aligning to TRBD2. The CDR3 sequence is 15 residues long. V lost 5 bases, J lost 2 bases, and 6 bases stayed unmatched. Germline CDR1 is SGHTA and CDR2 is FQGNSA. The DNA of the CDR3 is TGTGCCAGCAGCCCTACTAGCGGGATAACCTACGAGCAGTACTTC. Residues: CASSPTSGITYEQYF.

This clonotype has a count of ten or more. CDR3 sequence reads: CASSLRWIPGTNYGYTF. Written as DNA, the CDR3 is TGTGCCAGCAGTTTGCGCTGGATCCCCGGGACAAACTATGGCTACACCTTC. The J gene is TRBJ1-2, the V gene TRBV28; TRBD1 might be the D (6 bases). The CDR3 length is 17 residues. Germline values: CDR1 MDHEN, CDR2 SYDVKM. With 3 bases removed from V and 2 bases from J, the gap between germline ends came to 19 bases.

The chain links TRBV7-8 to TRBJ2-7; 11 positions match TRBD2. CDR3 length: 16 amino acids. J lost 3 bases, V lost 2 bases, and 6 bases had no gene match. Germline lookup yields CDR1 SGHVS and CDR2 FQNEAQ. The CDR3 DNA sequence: TGTGCCAGCAGCTTAAGTTGGCTAGCGGGAGGCTACGAGCAGTACTTC. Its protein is CASSLSWLAGGYEQYF.

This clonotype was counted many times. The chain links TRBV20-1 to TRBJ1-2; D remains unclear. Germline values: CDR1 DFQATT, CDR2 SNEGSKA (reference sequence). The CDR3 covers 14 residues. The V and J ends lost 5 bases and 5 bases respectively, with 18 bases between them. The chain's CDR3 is CSALDRAVVYGYTF. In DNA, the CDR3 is TGCAGTGCTCTGGATAGGGCCGTAGTATATGGCTACACCTTC.

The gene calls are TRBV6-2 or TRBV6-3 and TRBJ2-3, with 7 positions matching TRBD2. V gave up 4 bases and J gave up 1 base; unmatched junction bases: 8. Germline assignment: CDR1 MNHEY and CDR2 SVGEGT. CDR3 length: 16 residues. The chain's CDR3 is CASSLTAGARTDTQYF. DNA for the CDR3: TGTGCCAGCAGTTTAACGGCGGGAGCCCGCACAGATACGCAGTATTTT.

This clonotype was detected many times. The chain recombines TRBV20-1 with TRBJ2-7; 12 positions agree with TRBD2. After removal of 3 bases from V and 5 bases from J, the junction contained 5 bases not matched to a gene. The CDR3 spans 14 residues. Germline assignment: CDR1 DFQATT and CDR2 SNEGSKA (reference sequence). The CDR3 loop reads CSARRLAGGDEQYF. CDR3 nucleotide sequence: TGCAGTGCTAGGAGGCTAGCGGGAGGGGACGAGCAGTACTTC.

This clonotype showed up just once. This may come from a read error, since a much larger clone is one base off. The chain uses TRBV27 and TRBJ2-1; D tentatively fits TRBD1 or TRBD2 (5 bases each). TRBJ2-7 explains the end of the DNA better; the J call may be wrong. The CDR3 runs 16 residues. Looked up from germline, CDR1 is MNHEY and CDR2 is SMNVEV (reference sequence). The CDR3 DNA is TGTGCCAGCAGTCCCCTGAGGGCAGGGCATTACAATGAGCAGTACTTC. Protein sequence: CASSPLRAGHYNEQYF.

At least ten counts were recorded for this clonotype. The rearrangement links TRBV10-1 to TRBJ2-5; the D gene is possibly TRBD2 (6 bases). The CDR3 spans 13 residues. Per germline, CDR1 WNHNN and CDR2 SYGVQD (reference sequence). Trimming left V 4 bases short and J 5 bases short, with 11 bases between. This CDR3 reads CASSGRRGETQYF. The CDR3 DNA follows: TGCGCCAGCAGTGGACGCCGGGGGGAGACCCAGTACTTC.

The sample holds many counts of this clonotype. The CDR3 nucleotides read TGTGCCATCAGTGAGTCCCCGGGAGGCGCCACAGATACGCAGTATTTT. Translation: CAISESPGGATDTQYF. This chain uses TRBV10-3 with TRBJ2-3, with 7 nucleotides matching TRBD2. Germline V gene data show CDR1 as ENHRY and CDR2 as SYGVKD. With 0 bases clipped from V and 2 bases from J, the junction kept 5 bases outside the gene matches. The CDR3 sequence is 16 residues long.

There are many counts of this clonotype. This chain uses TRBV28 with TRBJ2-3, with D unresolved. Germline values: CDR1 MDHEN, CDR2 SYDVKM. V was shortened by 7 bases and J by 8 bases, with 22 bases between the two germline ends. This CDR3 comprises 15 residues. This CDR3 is CASTFKWPYVGTQYF. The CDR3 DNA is TGTGCCAGCACATTCAAGTGGCCATACGTGGGTACGCAGTATTTT. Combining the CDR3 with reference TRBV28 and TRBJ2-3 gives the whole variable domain DVKVTQSSRYLVKRTGEKVFLECVQDMDHENMFWYRQDPGLGLRLIYFSYDVKMKEKGDIPEGYSVSREKKERFSLILESASTNQTSMYLCASTFKWPYVGTQYFGPGTRLTVL.

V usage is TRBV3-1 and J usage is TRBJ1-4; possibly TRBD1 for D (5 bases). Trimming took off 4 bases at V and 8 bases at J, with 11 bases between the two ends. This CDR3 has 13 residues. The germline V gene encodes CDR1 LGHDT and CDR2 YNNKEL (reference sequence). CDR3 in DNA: TGTGCCAGCAGCCCCCGGGGCGCAGAAAAACTGTTTTTT. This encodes CASSPRGAEKLFF.

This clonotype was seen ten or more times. Here the CDR3 DNA reads TGTGCCAGCAAGGGTCTAGCGGGAGGGTTCAATGAGCAGTTCTTC. It specifies CASKGLAGGFNEQFF. The rearrangement joins TRBV28 to TRBJ2-1; the match to TRBD2 covers 12 bases. Germline V gene lookup returns CDR1 MDHEN and CDR2 SYDVKM. The CDR3 loop spans 15 amino acids. The V segment lost 7 bases and the J segment 6 bases; nucleotides outside the gene matches: 7.

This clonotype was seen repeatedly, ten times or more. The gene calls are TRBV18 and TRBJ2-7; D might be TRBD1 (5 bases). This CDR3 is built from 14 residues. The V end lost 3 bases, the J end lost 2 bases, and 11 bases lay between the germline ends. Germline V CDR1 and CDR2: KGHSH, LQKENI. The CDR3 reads CASSPSPTAYEQYF. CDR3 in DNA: TGTGCCAGCTCACCGAGTCCGACAGCCTACGAGCAGTACTTC.

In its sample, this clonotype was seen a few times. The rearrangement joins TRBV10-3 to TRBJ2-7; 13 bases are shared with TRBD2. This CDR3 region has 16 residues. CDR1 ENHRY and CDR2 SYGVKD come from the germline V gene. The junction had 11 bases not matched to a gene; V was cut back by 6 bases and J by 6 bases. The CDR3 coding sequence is TGTGCCATCAGGGGGAGTGCACTAGCGGGAGGGGGCGAGCAGTACTTC. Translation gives CAIRGSALAGGGEQYF.